These 15 T cell receptor beta chains were sequenced from one sample in a study of T cell repertoires in cytomegalovirus infection. TCRdb re-analysed the reads in MiXCR, keeping a single row per CDR3 protein. The table shows some 300,000 distinct CDR3 sequences, with about 8.8% occurring only once. The sample consisted of PBMCs. All receptors come from a human donor in good health (CMV status not recorded). Some clones in this sample may be carry-over from other donors' samples.

This clonotype was seen repeatedly, ten times or more. The chain recombines TRBV7-9 with TRBJ2-1; 7 nucleotides line up with TRBD2. Germline lookup yields CDR1 SEHNR and CDR2 FQNEAQ (reference sequence). J gave up 2 bases and V 5 bases, and 6 bases lay outside the gene matches. CDR3 length equals 15 residues. DNA for the CDR3: TGTGCCAGCAGCGTTCGACTAGCACCCTACAATGAGCAGTTCTTC. Residues: CASSVRLAPYNEQFF.

In its sample, this clonotype was seen many times. V gene TRBV4-3 combines with J gene TRBJ1-2; possibly TRBD1 for D (5 bases). The CDR3 length is 15 residues. The V end lost 0 bases, the J end lost 4 bases, and 12 bases lay between the germline ends. Germline loops: CDR1 LGHNA, CDR2 YSLEER. The CDR3 region has the DNA TGCGCCAGCAGCCAAGATGCGGGGCAAGCCTATGGCTACACCTTC. Translating gives CASSQDAGQAYGYTF.

Only one count was recorded for this clonotype. CDR3: CSASGGTGANVLTF. CDR3 nucleotides: TGCAGTGCTAGCGGGGGAACTGGGGCCAACGTCCTGACTTTC. This sequence joins TRBV20-1 and TRBJ2-6, with a weak D call TRBD2 (6 bases). V gave up 3 bases and J gave up 2 bases, with 8 bases separating them. The CDR3 is 14 amino acids. The germline CDR1 and CDR2 sequences are DFQATT and SNEGSKA (reference sequence).

This sequence joins TRBV5-1 and TRBJ1-1; a weak D match, TRBD1 (6 bases). Germline values: CDR1 SGHRS, CDR2 YFSETQ. The length of the CDR3 is 16 residues. V was pared by 4 bases and J by 2 bases, with 18 bases between. The CDR3 bases are TGCGCCAGCAGCCCGGGATACAGGGAGGGAAACACTGAAGCTTTCTTT. Translated: CASSPGYREGNTEAFF.

Ten or more counts support this clonotype. The gene calls are TRBV7-3 and TRBJ2-3; 12 nucleotides agree with TRBD2. CDR1 and CDR2 (germline): SGHTA, FQGTGA. After removal of 1 base from V and 11 bases from J, the junction contained 7 bases not matched to a gene. This CDR3 comprises 15 residues. DNA for the CDR3: TGTGCCAGCAGCTTAAACCCTAGCGGGGGGGGTGGGCAGTATTTT. Residues: CASSLNPSGGGGQYF.

This clonotype was observed at least ten times. This chain joins TRBV7-2 and TRBJ2-5, with D possibly TRBD1 on 6 matching bases. This CDR3 region has 15 residues. Trimming removed 1 base at V and 2 bases at J, with 11 bases between. Germline-derived CDR1 and CDR2 are SGHTA and FQGNSA. The CDR3 region is CASSLVIGQQETQYF. CDR3 DNA sequence: TGTGCCAGCAGCTTAGTAATCGGACAGCAAGAGACCCAGTACTTC.

This clonotype was counted at least ten times. CDR3 region: CARAGQPYEQYV. The DNA of the CDR3 is TGTGCCAGAGCTGGACAGCCCTACGAGCAGTACGTC. This chain connects TRBV19 to TRBJ2-7; D may be TRBD1 (6 bases). Germline CDR1 and CDR2: LNHDA and SQIVND (reference sequence). Trimming cost V 9 bases and J 2 bases, with 11 bases left between them. There are 12 residues in the CDR3.

A note on this clonotype: A far bigger clonotype differs at one base, so this is likely a read error. The V and J genes are TRBV2 and TRBJ1-1; D gene ambiguous. This CDR3 is built from 10 residues. Germline CDR1 is SNHLY and CDR2 is FYNNEI. V was clipped by 8 bases and J by 5 bases, with 6 bases between them. The CDR3 coding sequence is TGTGCCAGCGGCTTAACTGAAGCTTTCTTT. This sequence encodes CASGLTEAFF.

In its sample, this clonotype was seen many times. V and J are TRBV2 and TRBJ1-5; 9 nucleotides line up with TRBD1. The ends lost 10 bases at V and 5 bases at J; junction bases unmatched: 6. Germline V CDR1 and CDR2: SNHLY, FYNNEI. This CDR3 is built from 13 residues. In nucleotides, the CDR3 is TGTGCCACCTCGGACAGGGGTTATCAGCCCCAGCATTTT. It yields the protein CATSDRGYQPQHF.

This clonotype was picked up a small number of times. This rearrangement joins TRBV6-2 or TRBV6-3 to TRBJ2-3; D is unresolved. Trimming took 6 bases from V and 1 from J, leaving 8 bases between them. The CDR3 sequence is 13 residues long. Germline assignment: CDR1 MNHEY and CDR2 SVGEGT. CDR3 sequence reads: CASRIRGTDTQYF. The DNA of the CDR3 is TGTGCCAGCAGGATTCGGGGCACAGATACGCAGTATTTT.

This clonotype was seen ten or more times. V gene TRBV7-2 combines with J gene TRBJ2-7; TRBD2 agrees at 8 bases. V lost 1 base to trimming and J lost 0 bases; unmatched junction nucleotides: 2. Germline CDR1 is SGHTA and CDR2 is FQGNSA. The CDR3 totals 15 residues. The CDR3 is CASSLGGGNSYEQYV. The CDR3 DNA follows: TGTGCCAGCAGCTTAGGCGGGGGGAACTCCTACGAGCAGTACGTC.

This clonotype was recorded at least ten times. The chain has TRBV7-6 and TRBJ2-1; D perhaps matches TRBD2 (5 bases). CDR3 length equals 11 residues. Germline CDR1 reads SGHVS; CDR2 reads FNYEAQ. With 3 bases removed from V and 8 bases from J, the gap between germline ends came to 5 bases. CDR3 DNA sequence: TGTGCCAGCAGCTTTAGCGATGAGCAGTTCTTC. Its translation: CASSFSDEQFF. Full variable domain (missing parts from reference TRBV7-6 and TRBJ2-1): GAGVSQSPRYKVTKRGQDVALRCDPISGHVSLYWYRQALGQGPEFLTYFNYEAQQDKSGLPNDRFSAERPEGSISTLTIQRTEQRDSAMYRCASSFSDEQFFGPGTRLTVL.

This clonotype was counted at least ten times. The J gene is TRBJ1-3, the V gene TRBV6-5; 8 bases are shared with TRBD1. Germline trimming cut 0 bases from V and 2 bases from J; bases unmatched to any gene: 3. In germline, CDR1 is MNHEY, CDR2 SVGAGI. The CDR3 runs 16 residues. The CDR3 region is CASSYSTGAPGNTIYF. The CDR3 DNA is TGTGCCAGCAGTTACTCGACAGGGGCGCCTGGAAACACCATATATTTT.

This clonotype was seen repeatedly, ten times or more. CDR3 coding DNA: TGTGCCAGCAGCTTGAACAGGCTAGCGGGGGGCCGGGAGACCCAGTACTTC. Its protein product is CASSLNRLAGGRETQYF. V and J are TRBV5-5 and TRBJ2-5, with 11 bases aligning to TRBD2. The CDR3 spans 17 residues. With V trimmed by 1 base and J by 5 bases, 10 bases remained unmatched. CDR1 SGHKS and CDR2 YYEKEE come from the germline V gene (reference sequence).

This clonotype has at least ten counts. This chain joins TRBV12-3 or TRBV12-4 and TRBJ1-2; D remains unclear. The length of the CDR3 is 14 residues. V lost 1 base and J 7 bases, leaving 13 bases between the germline ends. The CDR3 loop reads CASSLDRKATGYTF. The DNA of the CDR3 is TGTGCCAGCAGTTTAGATCGAAAAGCTACTGGCTACACCTTC.